This T cell receptor beta chain stems from a study of vaccination and CD4 T cells after COVID-19. Study-level information: The convalescents were made up of six males and four females, two of whom were Hispanic. The cells in question were stimulated using overlapping spike peptides derived from SARS-CoV-2, HCoV-NL63, HCoV-OC43 and HCoV-229E.

Germline V gene lookup returns CDR1 MNHEY and CDR2 SVGEGT. V shed 6 bases, J shed 1 base, and the junction held 9 bases outside the gene matches. The CDR3 sequence is 16 residues long. Treatment noted: approximately 11-day PBMC culture with coronavirus spike peptide pools or control peptides (ViraFEST assay). Replacement of half the medium with fresh IL-2 medium took place on days 3 and 7. This clonotype was seen more than once but under ten times. Its antigen remains unknown. Once obtained from cultured CD4+ T cells, the DNA was sequenced using the Oncomine TCR Beta short-read assay. In TCRdb, the PCR reads were re-called with MiXCR into one record per CDR3 protein. The sample consists of 15,000 to 20,000 distinct CDR3 sequences, approximately 50% of them appearing once.

This clonotype originated in a human donor who had recovered from COVID-19. The chain links TRBV6-2 or TRBV6-3 to TRBJ2-5, with 9 bases lining up with TRBD2. The source material was CD4+ T cells from blood, cultured in vitro. This chain's CDR3 is CASSLAPGLAQETQYF. The CDR3 DNA sequence: TGTGCCAGCAGCTTGGCTCCGGGACTAGCCCAAGAGACCCAGTACTTC.